This T cell receptor beta chain was identified during a study of T cell changes during pregnancy in multiple sclerosis. Using immunoSEQ multiplex PCR, the repertoire was profiled, and TCRdb retains in-frame clones only, with some absent. The sample has just under 65,000 clones; around 96% are singletons. The ends were cut back, 0 bases at V and 3 bases at J, with 4 bases in the middle. The CDR3 totals 13 residues. Germline V gives CDR1 LNHNV, CDR2 YYDKDF (reference sequence). Material: CD8+ T cells from peripheral blood mononuclear cells, obtained after pregnancy. The source of this sequence is a female donor with multiple sclerosis, enrolled in a pregnancy study. The V gene is TRBV15, the J gene TRBJ2-3; D call uncertain. In nucleotides, the CDR3 is TGTGCCACCAGCAGAGAGAGGACAGATACGCAGTATTTT. Translating it yields CATSRERTDTQYF.